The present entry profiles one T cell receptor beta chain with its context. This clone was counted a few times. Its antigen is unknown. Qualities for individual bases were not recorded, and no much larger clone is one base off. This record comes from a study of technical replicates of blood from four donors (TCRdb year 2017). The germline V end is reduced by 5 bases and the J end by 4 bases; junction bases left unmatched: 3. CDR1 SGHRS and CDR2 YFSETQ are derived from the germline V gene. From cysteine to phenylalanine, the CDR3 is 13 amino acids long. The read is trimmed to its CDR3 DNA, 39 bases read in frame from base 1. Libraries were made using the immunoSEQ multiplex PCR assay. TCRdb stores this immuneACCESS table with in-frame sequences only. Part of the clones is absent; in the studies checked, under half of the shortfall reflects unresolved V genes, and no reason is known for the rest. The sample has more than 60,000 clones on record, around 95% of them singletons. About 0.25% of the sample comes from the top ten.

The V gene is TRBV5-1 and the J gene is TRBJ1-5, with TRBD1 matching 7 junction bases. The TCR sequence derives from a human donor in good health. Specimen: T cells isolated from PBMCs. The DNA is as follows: TGCGCCAGCAGACGGGACAGTAATCAGCCCCAGCATTTT. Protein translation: CASRRDSNQPQHF.